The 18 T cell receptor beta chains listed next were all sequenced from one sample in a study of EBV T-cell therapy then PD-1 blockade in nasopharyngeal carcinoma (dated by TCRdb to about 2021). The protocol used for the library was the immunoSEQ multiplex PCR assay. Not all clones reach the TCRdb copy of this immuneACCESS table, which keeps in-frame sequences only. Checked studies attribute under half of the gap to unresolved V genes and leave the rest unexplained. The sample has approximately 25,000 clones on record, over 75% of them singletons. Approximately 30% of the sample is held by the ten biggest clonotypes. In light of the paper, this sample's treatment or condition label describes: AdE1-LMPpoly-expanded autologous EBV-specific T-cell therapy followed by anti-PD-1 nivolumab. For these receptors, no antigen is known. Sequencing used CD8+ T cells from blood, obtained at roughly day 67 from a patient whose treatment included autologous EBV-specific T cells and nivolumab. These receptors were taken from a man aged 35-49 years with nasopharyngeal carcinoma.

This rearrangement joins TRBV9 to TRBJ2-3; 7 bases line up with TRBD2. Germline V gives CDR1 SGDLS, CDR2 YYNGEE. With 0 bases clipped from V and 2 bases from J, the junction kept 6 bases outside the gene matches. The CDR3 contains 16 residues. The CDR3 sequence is CASSVGGSSTTDTQYF. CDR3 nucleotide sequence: TGTGCCAGCAGCGTAGGCGGGAGCTCCACCACAGATACGCAGTATTTT.

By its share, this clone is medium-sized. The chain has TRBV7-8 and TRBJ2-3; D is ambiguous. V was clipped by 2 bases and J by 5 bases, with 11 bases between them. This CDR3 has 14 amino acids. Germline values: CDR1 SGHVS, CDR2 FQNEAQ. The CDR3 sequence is CASSLWVHQDTQYF. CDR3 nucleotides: TGTGCCAGCAGCTTATGGGTACATCAAGATACGCAGTATTTT.

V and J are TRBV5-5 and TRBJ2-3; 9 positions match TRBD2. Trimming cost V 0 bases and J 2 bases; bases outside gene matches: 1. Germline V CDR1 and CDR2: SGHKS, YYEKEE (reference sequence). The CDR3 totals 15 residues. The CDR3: CASSLGGGATDTQYF. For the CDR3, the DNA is TGTGCCAGCAGCTTGGGCGGGGGGGCCACAGATACGCAGTATTTT.

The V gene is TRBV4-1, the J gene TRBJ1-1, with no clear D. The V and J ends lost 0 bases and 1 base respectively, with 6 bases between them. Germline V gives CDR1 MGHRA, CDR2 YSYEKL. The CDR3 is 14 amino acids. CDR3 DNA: TGCGCCAGCAGCCAAGATCCAGAGAACACTGAAGCTTTCTTT. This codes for CASSQDPENTEAFF.

CDR3 DNA: TGTGCCAGCAGTTTCGGTGGGGCCAACGTCCTGACTTTC. It encodes CASSFGGANVLTF. The chain combines TRBV27 with TRBJ2-6; no definite D call. Germline CDR1 is MNHEY and CDR2 is SMNVEV (reference sequence). This CDR3 is 13 amino acids long. V was trimmed by 3 bases and J by 3 bases, leaving 3 bases between them.

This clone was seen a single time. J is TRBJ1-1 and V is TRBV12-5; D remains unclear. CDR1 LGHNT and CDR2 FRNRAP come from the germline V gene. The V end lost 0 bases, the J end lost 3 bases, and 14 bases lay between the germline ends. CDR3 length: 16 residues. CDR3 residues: CASGLVLGQTDTEAFF. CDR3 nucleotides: TGTGCTAGTGGTTTGGTACTTGGGCAGACGGACACTGAAGCTTTCTTT. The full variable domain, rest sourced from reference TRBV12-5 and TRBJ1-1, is DARVTQTPRHKVTEMGQEVTMRCQPILGHNTVFWYRQTMMQGLELLAYFRNRAPLDDSGMPKDRFSAEMPDATLATLKIQPSEPRDSAVYFCASGLVLGQTDTEAFFGQGTRLTVV.

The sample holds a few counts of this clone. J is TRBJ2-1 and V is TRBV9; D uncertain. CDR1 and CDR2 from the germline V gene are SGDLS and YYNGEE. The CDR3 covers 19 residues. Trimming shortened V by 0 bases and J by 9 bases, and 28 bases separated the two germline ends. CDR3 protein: CASSVDPSSAAVVWGEQFF. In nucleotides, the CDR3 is TGTGCCAGCAGCGTAGACCCTTCTTCGGCCGCTGTCGTATGGGGTGAGCAGTTCTTC.

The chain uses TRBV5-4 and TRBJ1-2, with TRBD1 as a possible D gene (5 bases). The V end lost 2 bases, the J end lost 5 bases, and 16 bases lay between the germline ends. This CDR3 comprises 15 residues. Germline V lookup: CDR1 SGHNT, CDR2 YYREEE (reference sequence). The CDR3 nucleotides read TGTGCCAGCAGCTTCGGGACTCCTGCAGCGTATGGCTACACCTTC. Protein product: CASSFGTPAAYGYTF.

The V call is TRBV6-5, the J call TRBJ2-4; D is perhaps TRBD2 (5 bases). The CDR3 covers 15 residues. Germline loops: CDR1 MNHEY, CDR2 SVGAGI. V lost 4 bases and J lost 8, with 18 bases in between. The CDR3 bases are TGTGCCAGCAGTTCAACTCAAATTCTGAGGGACATTCAGTACTTC. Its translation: CASSSTQILRDIQYF.

The CDR3 sequence: CASSKGQDIEPQHF. Here the CDR3 DNA reads TGTGCCAGCAGTAAGGGACAGGATATCGAGCCCCAGCATTTT. The chain couples TRBV25-1 to TRBJ1-5; 8 nucleotides line up with TRBD1. This CDR3 comprises 14 residues. Germline assignment: CDR1 MGHDK and CDR2 SYGVNS. Trimming removed 5 bases from V and 8 bases from J; junction bases left unmatched: 8.

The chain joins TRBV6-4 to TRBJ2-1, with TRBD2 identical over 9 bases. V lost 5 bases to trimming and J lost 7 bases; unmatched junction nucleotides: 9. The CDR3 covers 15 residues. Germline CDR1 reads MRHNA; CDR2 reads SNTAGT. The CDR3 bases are TGTGCCAGCAGTCCCCAGGGCGGGGGGGTAAATGAGCAGTTCTTC. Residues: CASSPQGGGVNEQFF.

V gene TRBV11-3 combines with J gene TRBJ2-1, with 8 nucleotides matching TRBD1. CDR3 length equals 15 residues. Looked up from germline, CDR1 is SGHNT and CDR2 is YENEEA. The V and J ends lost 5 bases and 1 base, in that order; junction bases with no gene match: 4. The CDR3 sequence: CASSPGQASYNEQFF. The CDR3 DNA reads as TGTGCCAGCAGCCCGGGACAGGCGTCCTACAATGAGCAGTTCTTC. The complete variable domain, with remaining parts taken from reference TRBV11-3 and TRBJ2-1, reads EAGVVQSPRYKIIEKKQPVAFWCNPISGHNTLYWYLQNLGQGPELLIRYENEEAVDDSQLPKDRFSAERLKGVDSTLKIQPAELGDSAVYLCASSPGQASYNEQFFGPGTRLTVL.

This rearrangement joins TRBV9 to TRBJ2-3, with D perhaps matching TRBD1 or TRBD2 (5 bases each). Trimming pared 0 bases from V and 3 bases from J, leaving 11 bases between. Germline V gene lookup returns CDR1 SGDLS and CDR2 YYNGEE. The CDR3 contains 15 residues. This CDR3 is CASSVGGGRTDTQYF. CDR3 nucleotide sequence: TGTGCCAGCAGCGTAGGTGGGGGTCGAACAGATACGCAGTATTTT.

CDR3 region: CASSPDRLTTNEKLFF. The CDR3 region has the DNA TGTGCCAGCAGCCCTGACAGGCTCACAACTAATGAAAAACTGTTTTTT. The rearrangement links TRBV7-8 to TRBJ1-4; D may be TRBD1 (6 bases). Germline V lookup: CDR1 SGHVS, CDR2 FQNEAQ. Trimming cost V 5 bases and J 0 bases, with 13 bases left between them. The CDR3 length is 16 residues.

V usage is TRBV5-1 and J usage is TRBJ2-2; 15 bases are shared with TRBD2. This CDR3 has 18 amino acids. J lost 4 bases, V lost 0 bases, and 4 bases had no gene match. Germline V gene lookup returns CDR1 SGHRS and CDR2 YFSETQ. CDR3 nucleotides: TGCGCCAGCAGCTTGGACGGACTAGCGGGGGGGTTCACCGGGGAGCTGTTTTTT. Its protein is CASSLDGLAGGFTGELFF.

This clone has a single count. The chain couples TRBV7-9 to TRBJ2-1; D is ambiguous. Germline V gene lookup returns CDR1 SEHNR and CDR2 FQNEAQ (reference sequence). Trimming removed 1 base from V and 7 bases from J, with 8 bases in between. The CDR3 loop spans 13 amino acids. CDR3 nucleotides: TGTGCCAGCAGCTTAGTTACGAGGAATGAGCAGTTCTTC. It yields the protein CASSLVTRNEQFF. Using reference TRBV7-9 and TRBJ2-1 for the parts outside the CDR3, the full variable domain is DTGVSQNPRHKITKRGQNVTFRCDPISEHNRLYWYRQTLGQGPEFLTYFQNEAQLEKSRLLSDRFSAERPKGSFSTLEIQRTEQGDSAMYLCASSLVTRNEQFFGPGTRLTVL.

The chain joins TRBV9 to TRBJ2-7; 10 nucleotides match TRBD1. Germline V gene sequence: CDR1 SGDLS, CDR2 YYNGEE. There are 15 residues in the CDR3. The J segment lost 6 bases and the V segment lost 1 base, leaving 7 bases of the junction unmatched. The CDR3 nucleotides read TGTGCCAGCAGCGTAAGGGGGACAGGGGTTGGCGAGCAGTACTTC. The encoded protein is CASSVRGTGVGEQYF.

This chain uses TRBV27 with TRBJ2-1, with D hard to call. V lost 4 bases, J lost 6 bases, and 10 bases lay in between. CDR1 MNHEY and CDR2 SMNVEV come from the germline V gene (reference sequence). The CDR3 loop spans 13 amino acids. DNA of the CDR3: TGTGCCAGCAGTTCCCACCCCTCCAATGAGCAGTTCTTC. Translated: CASSSHPSNEQFF.